The clone carrying this T cell receptor beta chain occurred a few times. The target antigen is unknown. Trimming pared 0 bases from V and 7 bases from J, leaving 16 bases between. Germline V lookup: CDR1 MGHRA, CDR2 YSYEKL. This CDR3 contains 15 residues. This sample stems from a study of early T cells in non-severe SARS-CoV-2 infection. Study summary: Unsorted whole-blood RNA was sequenced in bulk, leaving chains unpaired. Study findings and constraints: Anti-spike CD8 responses were favored in VDJdb matching, and private and CD4 specificities were missed.

Unique molecular identifiers tagged individual cDNA molecules. TCRdb re-called the 5' RACE reads through MiXCR, storing one row per CDR3 protein. This sample yields 68,000 or so distinct CDR3 sequences, of which approximately 10% are seen a single time; 6.4% belongs to the top ten. The clonotype comes from an adult who was a healthcare worker with PCR-confirmed SARS-CoV-2 infection or an uninfected control (not recorded which). The V and J genes are TRBV4-1 and TRBJ2-7; D is perhaps TRBD2 (6 bases). Sequenced input: whole blood. For the CDR3, the DNA is TGCGCCAGCAGCCAAGAACGTCGGGAGTCGGGGGAGCAGTACTTC. As protein: CASSQERRESGEQYF.